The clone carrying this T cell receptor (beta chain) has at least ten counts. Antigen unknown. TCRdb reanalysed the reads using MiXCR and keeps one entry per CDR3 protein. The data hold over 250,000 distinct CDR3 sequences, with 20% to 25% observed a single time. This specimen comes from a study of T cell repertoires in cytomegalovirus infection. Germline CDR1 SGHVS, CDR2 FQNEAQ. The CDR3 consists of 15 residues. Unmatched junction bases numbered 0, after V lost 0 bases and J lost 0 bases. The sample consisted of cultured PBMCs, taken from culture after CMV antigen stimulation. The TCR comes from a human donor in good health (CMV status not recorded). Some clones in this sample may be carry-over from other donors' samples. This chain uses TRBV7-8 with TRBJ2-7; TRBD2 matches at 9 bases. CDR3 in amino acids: CASSLASGSSYEQYF. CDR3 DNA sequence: TGTGCCAGCAGCTTAGCTAGCGGGAGCTCCTACGAGCAGTACTTC. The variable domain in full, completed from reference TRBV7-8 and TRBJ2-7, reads GAGVSQSPRYKVAKRGQDVALRCDPISGHVSLFWYQQALGQGPEFLTYFQNEAQLDKSGLPSDRFFAERPEGSVSTLKIQRTQQEDSAVYLCASSLASGSSYEQYFGPGTRLTVT.